The present TCR beta chain was sequenced within a study of T cells in Graves' hyperthyroidism and ophthalmopathy. The study's findings and limits: A 13 V-J signature model discriminated ophthalmopathy versus stable hyperthyroidism. Within blood appeared most thyroid clonotypes that had expanded above 0.001.

About this clonotype itself: Its antigen is unidentified.

The cohort's ophthalmopathy patients, a group with duration under 3 months, had a Clinical Activity Score of at least 3 and a NOSPECS grade of at least 4. Uncontrolled infection, other autoimmune disease, pregnancy and lactation each barred patients from inclusion. The CDR3 consists of 19 residues. Trimming cost V 3 bases and J 2 bases; bases outside gene matches: 16. Germline CDR1 reads MDHEN; CDR2 reads SYDVKM. What was amplified from RNA transcripts were TCR beta CDR3 regions. HTBI primers were used for first-round RT-PCR of the TCR CDR3. Each CDR3 protein is one row after TCRdb ran MiXCR on the multiplex PCR reads. The data contain 600,000 to 650,000 distinct CDR3 sequences, more than 20% of them seen just once; the ten biggest clones take up approximately 30%.

The chain uses TRBV28 and TRBJ1-3, with 7 bases fitting TRBD1. The sequence was obtained from a man aged 25-45 years with Graves' ophthalmopathy. Sample: blood. Here the CDR3 reads CASSFTPQGVHLTGNTIYF. The CDR3 bases are TGTGCCAGCAGTTTTACCCCCCAGGGGGTGCATCTTACTGGAAACACCATATATTTT.